The subject of this entry is one TCR beta chain. TCRdb keeps only in-frame clones here, not all; method: immunoSEQ multiplex PCR. This table holds about 76,000 clones, around 95% found once. These data originate in a study of cytomegalovirus exposure and HLA in healthy donors. This CDR3 region has 14 residues. Germline V gene lookup returns CDR1 LNHDA and CDR2 SQIVND (reference sequence). V shed 5 bases and J 4 bases; nucleotides not matched to a gene: 7. Sequences were obtained from PBMCs. The V gene is TRBV19, the J gene TRBJ2-7; 8 bases are a match to TRBD2. The TCR sequence derives from a woman aged 18-35 years in good health and CMV-seropositive. The CDR3 DNA sequence: TGTGCCAGTAGTTCGGGACTAGGCCAGTACGAGCAGTACTTC. Protein: CASSSGLGQYEQYF. Full variable domain (rest looked up from reference TRBV19 and TRBJ2-7): DGGITQSPKYLFRKEGQNVTLSCEQNLNHDAMYWYRQDPGQGLRLIYYSQIVNDFQKGDIAEGYSVSREKKESFPLTVTSAQKNPTAFYLCASSSGLGQYEQYFGPGTRLTVT.